The T cell receptor beta chain under discussion was sequenced for a study of cytomegalovirus exposure and HLA in healthy donors. On this clone: The antigen is unknown.

With 3 bases clipped from V and 1 base from J, the junction kept 1 base outside the gene matches. CDR3 length equals 14 residues. Germline CDR1 reads SGHTA; CDR2 reads FQGNSA. Study results and limitations: A missense variant in DCLRE1C was later tied to TCR beta V- and J-gene trimming.

The study ran its PCR with 60 Vbeta and 13 Jbeta primers. Produced via immunoSEQ multiplex PCR; TCRdb's table is partial and in-frame only. The sample lists some 190,000 clones; around 78% were seen once. Whereas donors were nominally healthy upon sampling, unrecorded immune exposures were probable. Sequenced input: PBMCs. J is TRBJ1-2 and V is TRBV7-2; 8 nucleotides match TRBD1. The origin of this receptor is a woman aged 25 to 39 in good health and CMV-seropositive. CDR3 sequence: CASSFDRGNYGYTF. Here the CDR3 DNA reads TGTGCCAGCAGCTTTGACAGGGGTAACTATGGCTACACCTTC.